The next 5 T cell receptor beta chains were all read from a single sample in a study of blood T cell repertoires in COVID-19. TCRdb's table, derived via immunoSEQ multiplex PCR, lists solely in-frame clones and lacks some. The profile shows over 200,000 clones, roughly 88% of them singletons. Specimen: peripheral blood. All receptors derive from a woman aged 25 to 45 with acute or convalescent COVID-19.

The sample holds one count of this clone. The J gene is TRBJ2-7, the V gene TRBV2; TRBD2 matches at 15 bases. This CDR3 is 15 amino acids long. Germline V gives CDR1 SNHLY, CDR2 FYNNEI. V trimming: 6 bases; J trimming: 3 bases; junction bases outside the gene matches: 3. CDR3 residues: CASREGLAGGYEQYF. As DNA, the CDR3 is TGTGCCAGCAGGGAGGGACTAGCGGGAGGCTACGAGCAGTACTTC.

The rearrangement links TRBV19 to TRBJ1-3; 7 positions match TRBD1. Germline V gene sequence: CDR1 LNHDA, CDR2 SQIVND (reference sequence). CDR3 length: 16 amino acids. V lost 9 bases and J lost 5; bases outside the gene matches: 16. As DNA, the CDR3 is TGTGCCAGCCAGCTCATGACGAGGGGACAGAGAAACACCATATATTTT. Protein sequence: CASQLMTRGQRNTIYF.

The chain couples TRBV9 to TRBJ2-2; 10 bases agree with TRBD1. This CDR3 spans 17 amino acids. J lost 4 bases, V lost 0 bases, and 6 bases had no gene match. CDR1 is SGDLS and CDR2 is YYNGEE in the germline V gene. The CDR3 loop is CASSVARTGGTTGELFF. CDR3 bases: TGTGCCAGCAGCGTAGCTCGGACAGGGGGGACCACCGGGGAGCTGTTTTTT.

V is TRBV5-4 and J is TRBJ1-5; D possibly corresponds to TRBD1 (5 bases). V was clipped by 9 bases and J by 7 bases, with 20 bases between them. CDR1 is SGHNT and CDR2 is YYREEE in the germline V gene (reference sequence). This CDR3 comprises 14 residues. The CDR3 coding sequence is TGTGCCACTGGGGCTTGGGGTATCGGGCAGCCCCAGCATTTT. It codes for CATGAWGIGQPQHF.

The chain uses TRBV7-2 and TRBJ2-1, with no clear D. V lost 7 bases, J lost 6 bases, and 16 bases lay in between. CDR3 length: 14 amino acids. Looked up from germline, CDR1 is SGHTA and CDR2 is FQGNSA. CDR3 protein: CASILGTGANEQFF. Here the CDR3 DNA reads TGTGCCAGCATCCTAGGTACTGGAGCCAATGAGCAGTTCTTC.